These 29 T cell receptor beta chains share one sample of origin, sequenced in a study of cytomegalovirus exposure and HLA in healthy donors. PCR amplification relied on 60 Vbeta primers (plus 13 Jbeta primers). Repertoires were generated with immunoSEQ multiplex PCR, while TCRdb's copy carries only in-frame clones and drops some. Of 150,000 to 200,000 clones in the sample, around 81% were seen once. Sequenced sample: PBMCs. The receptors here all came from a woman aged 18-30 years in good health and CMV-seropositive.

The rearrangement joins TRBV6-5 to TRBJ2-3, with TRBD2 matching over 10 bases. With 10 bases clipped from V and 1 base from J, the junction kept 2 bases outside the gene matches. The CDR3 spans 13 residues. Germline V gene data show CDR1 as MNHEY and CDR2 as SVGAGI. CDR3 amino acids: CATSGGGTDTQYF. The CDR3 DNA reads as TGTGCCACTAGCGGGGGTGGCACAGATACGCAGTATTTT.

The chain is built from TRBV11-3 and TRBJ2-3; the match to TRBD1 covers 9 bases. Germline CDR1 and CDR2: SGHNT and YENEEA. CDR3 length: 16 residues. With V trimmed by 5 bases and J by 3 bases, 9 bases remained unmatched. The CDR3 DNA follows: TGTGCCAGCAGCCCCGGACAGGGGAGTCGTACAGATACGCAGTATTTT. Protein: CASSPGQGSRTDTQYF.

In this sample, this clone turned up a few times. This chain joins TRBV14 and TRBJ1-5; the match to TRBD1 covers 11 bases. In germline, CDR1 is SGHDN, CDR2 FVKESK. The J segment lost 2 bases and the V segment lost 3 bases, leaving 12 bases of the junction unmatched. CDR3 length: 19 amino acids. The DNA for the CDR3 is TGTGCCAGCAGCCATCGCCCGGGACAGGGGGAAGGGGGCAATCAGCCCCAGCATTTT. Its translation is CASSHRPGQGEGGNQPQHF.

The genes are TRBV5-1 and TRBJ1-2; D unclear. The CDR3 consists of 12 residues. The germline V gene has CDR1 SGHRS and CDR2 YFSETQ. Trimming left V 4 bases short and J 8 bases short, with 12 bases between. This chain's CDR3 is CASSLDMGGYTF. CDR3 nucleotides: TGCGCCAGCAGCCTCGACATGGGCGGCTACACCTTC.

This chain links TRBV14 with TRBJ1-1; D gene ambiguous. The CDR3 has 15 residues. Germline CDR1 SGHDN, CDR2 FVKESK. Trimming removed 4 bases at V and 5 bases at J, with 17 bases between. The chain's CDR3 is CASSPNRRSRTEAFF. CDR3 nucleotides: TGTGCCAGCAGCCCAAACCGACGTAGCCGGACTGAAGCTTTCTTT.

This clone was observed a handful of times. The rearrangement joins TRBV7-8 to TRBJ1-3; D is possibly TRBD1 (6 bases). The germline gives CDR1 SGHVS, CDR2 FQNEAQ. This CDR3 comprises 14 residues. The germline V and J ends were trimmed by 6 bases and 1 base, with 10 bases remaining between them. Written as DNA, the CDR3 is TGTGCCAGCAGGAAAGGGGGATCTGGAAACACCATATATTTT. Amino acid sequence: CASRKGGSGNTIYF.

The chain has TRBV7-9 and TRBJ2-1, with D possibly being TRBD2 (5 bases). CDR1 SEHNR and CDR2 FQNEAQ come from the germline V gene (reference sequence). The CDR3 has 14 residues. Trimming removed 3 bases from V and 10 bases from J, with 16 bases in between. CDR3 coding DNA: TGTGCCAGCAGCTTCATTAGGACCCCGGGGGAGCAGTTCTTC. This encodes CASSFIRTPGEQFF. The variable domain in full, with the rest retrieved from reference TRBV7-9 and TRBJ2-1, is DTGVSQNPRHKITKRGQNVTFRCDPISEHNRLYWYRQTLGQGPEFLTYFQNEAQLEKSRLLSDRFSAERPKGSFSTLEIQRTEQGDSAMYLCASSFIRTPGEQFFGPGTRLTVL.

The chain combines TRBV28 with TRBJ2-7; D is unclear. The CDR3 runs 14 residues. V shed 4 bases and J shed 3 bases, with 13 bases lying between them. Germline CDR1 is MDHEN and CDR2 is SYDVKM. As DNA, the CDR3 is TGTGCCAGCAGTTCCACCCGGGTTGGCTACGAGCAGTACTTC. The encoded protein is CASSSTRVGYEQYF.

This clone occurred a few times. The V call is TRBV6-4, the J call TRBJ1-1; no definite D call. From germline, CDR1 is MRHNA and CDR2 SNTAGT. V was cut by 2 bases and J by 1 base, with 5 bases left in between. The CDR3 contains 13 residues. As DNA, the CDR3 is TGTGCCAGCAGTGACGGGCAGAACACTGAAGCTTTCTTT. Its translation is CASSDGQNTEAFF.

The CDR3 nucleotides read TGCGCCAGCAGCCAAGCTGGAGGGGACTATGGCTACACCTTC. Protein sequence: CASSQAGGDYGYTF. The rearrangement uses TRBV4-3 and TRBJ1-2; D might be TRBD1 (5 bases). Germline V gene lookup returns CDR1 LGHNA and CDR2 YSLEER. This CDR3 comprises 14 residues. V was cut by 1 base and J by 3 bases, with 9 bases left in between.

The chain uses TRBV7-9 and TRBJ2-7; D may be TRBD2 (6 bases). Looked up from germline, CDR1 is SEHNR and CDR2 is FQNEAQ (reference sequence). Trimming took 5 bases from V and 3 from J, leaving 11 bases between them. The CDR3 loop spans 13 amino acids. Here the CDR3 DNA reads TGTGCCAGCAGCCGGGACTCCAACTACGAGCAGTACGTC. Translated, it gives CASSRDSNYEQYV.

This clone was seen a handful of times. The chain joins TRBV10-3 to TRBJ2-7; maybe TRBD2 (6 bases). The CDR3 loop spans 11 amino acids. Germline values: CDR1 ENHRY, CDR2 SYGVKD. The V and J ends lost 2 bases and 7 bases respectively, with 6 bases between them. CDR3 nucleotide sequence: TGTGCCATCAGTGAGCGGGGGGAGCAGTACTTC. Residues: CAISERGEQYF.

The chain has TRBV20-1 and TRBJ1-2; D is ambiguous. V was trimmed by 1 base and J by 7 bases, leaving 7 bases between them. Germline V gene lookup returns CDR1 DFQATT and CDR2 SNEGSKA (reference sequence). The CDR3 is 11 residues long. This chain's CDR3 is CSARGPSGYTF. The CDR3 DNA reads as TGCAGTGCTAGAGGCCCCAGTGGCTACACCTTC.

The chain uses TRBV11-2 and TRBJ2-3; tentative D call: TRBD2 (5 bases). In germline, CDR1 is SGHAT, CDR2 FQNNGV. Trimming cost V 4 bases and J 5 bases, with 19 bases left between them. The CDR3 is made up of 16 amino acids. CDR3 loop: CASSSLDYRIGDTQYF. CDR3 sequence (DNA): TGTGCCAGCAGCTCACTAGATTATAGGATCGGAGATACGCAGTATTTT.

This clone was counted a few times. The V call is TRBV18, the J call TRBJ2-2; 9 nucleotides align to TRBD1. V lost 4 bases, J lost 9 bases, and 6 bases stayed unmatched. CDR1 is KGHSH, CDR2 LQKENI, per germline. The CDR3 has 14 residues. CDR3 residues: CASSRTGETWELFF. The CDR3 region has the DNA TGTGCCAGCTCACGGACAGGGGAAACTTGGGAGCTGTTTTTT.

V usage is TRBV5-4 and J usage is TRBJ2-1; perhaps TRBD1 as D (5 bases). CDR1 and CDR2 (germline): SGHNT, YYREEE (reference sequence). The CDR3 is 13 residues long. The V and J ends lost 4 bases and 7 bases respectively, with 12 bases between them. The CDR3 loop is CASSTLRGNEQFF. The CDR3 DNA is TGTGCCAGCAGCACCCTTAGGGGAAATGAGCAGTTCTTC.

The genes are TRBV27 and TRBJ2-3, with 7 bases matching TRBD2. Germline values: CDR1 MNHEY, CDR2 SMNVEV (reference sequence). After removal of 6 bases from V and 6 bases from J, the junction contained 21 bases not matched to a gene. CDR3 length: 18 residues. CDR3 DNA: TGTGCCAGCAGCACAATAGCACATGGGGGGGTGTTATTGGATACGCAGTATTTT. Translated: CASSTIAHGGVLLDTQYF.

V usage is TRBV2 and J usage is TRBJ1-1; no reliable D call. Between the trimmed V and J ends, which lost 0 bases and 1 base, there was a span of 12 bases. The CDR3 totals 16 residues. CDR1 is SNHLY, CDR2 FYNNEI, per germline. For the CDR3, the DNA is TGTGCCAGCAGTGAAGCGCGAGGGTTGGGGAACACTGAAGCTTTCTTT. This gives the protein CASSEARGLGNTEAFF.

This clone was found once. The genes are TRBV7-3 and TRBJ2-2, with D possibly TRBD2 on 5 matching bases. Germline values: CDR1 SGHTA, CDR2 FQGTGA. The CDR3 runs to 14 residues. Trimming cost V 3 bases and J 5 bases, with 10 bases left between them. The DNA for the CDR3 is TGTGCCAGCAGCTTTTCTAGCTCGACCGGGGAGCTGTTTTTT. Its protein product is CASSFSSSTGELFF.

There are a few counts of this clone. The chain carries TRBV6-5 and TRBJ2-3; D is unclear. Trimming shortened V by 2 bases and J by 4 bases, and 7 bases separated the two germline ends. Germline V lookup: CDR1 MNHEY, CDR2 SVGAGI. The CDR3 is made up of 13 amino acids. The CDR3 DNA is TGTGCCAGCAGTTACGGTCGCGCAGATACGCAGTATTTT. Translation: CASSYGRADTQYF.

The chain has TRBV7-2 and TRBJ1-1, with a tentative D call TRBD1 (5 bases). Germline V gene sequence: CDR1 SGHTA, CDR2 FQGNSA. The CDR3 is 16 amino acids. Trimming pared 6 bases from V and 0 bases from J, leaving 17 bases between. This CDR3 reads CASSYQGSLMNTEAFF. The CDR3 DNA reads as TGTGCCAGCAGTTACCAGGGTTCTCTAATGAACACTGAAGCTTTCTTT.

This sequence joins TRBV7-2 and TRBJ2-1, with unresolved D. Germline V CDR1 and CDR2: SGHTA, FQGNSA. Between the trimmed V and J ends, which lost 5 bases and 3 bases, there was a span of 8 bases. This CDR3 spans 13 amino acids. CDR3 protein: CASSPGFYNEQFF. CDR3 DNA sequence: TGTGCCAGCAGCCCCGGGTTCTACAATGAGCAGTTCTTC.

This sequence joins TRBV6-1 and TRBJ1-3, with 7 bases matching TRBD1. The CDR3 is 14 residues long. V trimming: 8 bases; J trimming: 4 bases; junction bases outside the gene matches: 8. Germline CDR1 and CDR2: MNHNS and SASEGT. The CDR3 nucleotides are TGTGCCAGCCGGAGACAGGGCGGGGGAAACACCATATATTTT. Amino acid sequence: CASRRQGGGNTIYF.

In this sample, this clone turned up once. This CDR3 is CATKDRAGGELFF. The CDR3 DNA reads as TGTGCCACCAAGGACAGGGCGGGCGGGGAGCTGTTTTTT. V gene TRBV19 combines with J gene TRBJ2-2, with 8 bases that match TRBD1. The V and J ends lost 10 bases and 7 bases, in that order; junction bases with no gene match: 8. This CDR3 spans 13 amino acids. Germline V lookup: CDR1 LNHDA, CDR2 SQIVND (reference sequence).

The chain employs TRBV5-4 and TRBJ2-5, with 9 bases matching TRBD1. The CDR3 is 13 amino acids. Germline CDR1 reads SGHNT; CDR2 reads YYREEE (reference sequence). V gave up 10 bases and J gave up 2 bases; unmatched junction bases: 6. The CDR3 nucleotides read TGTGCCGTATCCGGGACAGGGCAAGAGACCCAGTACTTC. Its translation: CAVSGTGQETQYF.

V is TRBV7-3 and J is TRBJ2-2, with no clear D. Trimming left V 5 bases short and J 0 bases short, with 7 bases between. CDR3 size: 14 residues. CDR1 is SGHTA and CDR2 is FQGTGA in the germline V gene. DNA of the CDR3: TGTGCCAGCAGCCAAATCCCGAACACCGGGGAGCTGTTTTTT. Amino acid sequence: CASSQIPNTGELFF.

This clone was found once. This chain uses TRBV7-2 with TRBJ2-3; D might be TRBD2 (6 bases). Trimming took off 4 bases at V and 8 bases at J, with 28 bases between the two ends. CDR1 is SGHTA, CDR2 FQGNSA, per germline. This CDR3 region has 18 residues. Here the CDR3 DNA reads TGTGCCAGCAGCTCCCGGGTAGGGGCGGGGACCTGGTTGGGTACGCAGTATTTT. Translated: CASSSRVGAGTWLGTQYF.

J is TRBJ1-2 and V is TRBV2, with TRBD1 as a possible D gene (6 bases). CDR3 length: 10 residues. V lost 10 bases to trimming and J lost 7 bases, with 10 bases between them. The germline V gene has CDR1 SNHLY and CDR2 FYNNEI. CDR3 DNA: TGTGCCACCTCAGGGGTTGGCTACACCTTC. Its protein is CATSGVGYTF.

This chain links TRBV18 with TRBJ2-1, with TRBD2 identical over 8 bases. Germline-derived CDR1 and CDR2 are KGHSH and LQKENI. With 5 bases clipped from V and 4 bases from J, the junction kept 10 bases outside the gene matches. CDR3 length: 16 amino acids. The CDR3 nucleotides read TGTGCCAGCTCAACTTCCGGGACTAGGGATTACAATGAGCAGTTCTTC. It encodes CASSTSGTRDYNEQFF.